This T cell receptor (beta chain) derives from a study of blood T cell repertoires in COVID-19. Looking at the study overall: Spain, Italy and the United States supplied samples that represented acute and convalescent COVID-19.

CDR3 size: 11 residues. CDR1 is SEHNR and CDR2 is FQNEAQ in the germline V gene (reference sequence). The V end lost 4 bases, the J end lost 10 bases, and 8 bases lay between the germline ends. Original data processing: Quantification of nucleated cells was approximated via reference gene primer amplification. Some clones are missing from TCRdb's copy, which holds only in-frame ones; the method was immunoSEQ multiplex PCR. For V, J and clone size, that table is used; D and trimming come from the DNA. The sample includes 70,000 to 90,000 clones, around 84% of them seen just once. The TCR was taken from a man older than 75 with active or convalescent COVID-19. The chain has TRBV7-9 and TRBJ2-1; weak D call: TRBD1 (5 bases). The sample comprised peripheral blood. The DNA for the CDR3 is TGTGCCAGCAGCTGGGGCAGGGAGCAGTTCTTC. This sequence encodes CASSWGREQFF.